This entry lists 8 T cell receptor beta chains sequenced from one sample in a study of blood T cell repertoires in COVID-19. Using immunoSEQ multiplex PCR, the repertoire was profiled, and TCRdb retains in-frame clones only, with some absent. Among about 180,000 clones listed, 75% to 85% were seen once. Sequences were obtained from peripheral blood. These receptors were taken from a human donor in a cohort sampled during active COVID-19.

V usage is TRBV6-2 or TRBV6-3 and J usage is TRBJ1-5, with D uncertain. Between the trimmed V and J ends, which lost 6 bases and 6 bases, there was a span of 12 bases. Germline V CDR1 and CDR2: MNHEY, SVGEGT. CDR3 size: 13 residues. The DNA of the CDR3 is TGTGCCAGCAGCGACCCGGGTGGTCAGCCCCAGCATTTT. It encodes CASSDPGGQPQHF.

This chain connects TRBV19 to TRBJ2-7, with 10 bases that match TRBD1. The CDR3 is 15 residues long. Germline V lookup: CDR1 LNHDA, CDR2 SQIVND (reference sequence). Trimming at V came to 6 bases and at J to 2 bases, leaving 7 bases not matched to a gene. CDR3 residues: CASSMGGTGAYEQYF. CDR3 nucleotide sequence: TGTGCCAGTAGCATGGGCGGGACAGGGGCCTACGAGCAGTACTTC.

The chain is built from TRBV7-9 and TRBJ2-6; 8 positions agree with TRBD1. Per germline, CDR1 SEHNR and CDR2 FQNEAQ (reference sequence). CDR3 length equals 17 residues. Trimming took 1 base from V and 0 from J; bases not matched to a gene: 2. CDR3 nucleotides: TGTGCCAGCAGCTTAGGGACAGGGTACTCTGGGGCCAACGTCCTGACTTTC. This codes for CASSLGTGYSGANVLTF.

The V and J genes are TRBV7-9 and TRBJ1-6, with 8 bases aligning to TRBD1. The trim removed 4 bases at V and 3 bases at J, leaving 8 bases unmatched. Germline values: CDR1 SEHNR, CDR2 FQNEAQ (reference sequence). This CDR3 is built from 17 residues. The CDR3 DNA reads as TGTGCCAGCAGCTCGGACAGGGAGGGAAACTATAATTCACCCCTCCACTTT. It codes for CASSSDREGNYNSPLHF.

The chain joins TRBV5-1 to TRBJ2-7, with 9 bases that match TRBD2. This CDR3 has 17 residues. Germline CDR1 and CDR2: SGHRS and YFSETQ. V was clipped by 2 bases and J by 0 bases; unmatched bases: 9. CDR3 sequence reads: CASSLSWTSVSSYEQYF. In DNA form, the CDR3 reads TGCGCCAGCAGCTTATCCTGGACTAGCGTAAGCTCCTACGAGCAGTACTTC.

The chain is built from TRBV7-9 and TRBJ2-5; 16 bases are shared with TRBD2. CDR3 size: 16 residues. Germline CDR1 reads SEHNR; CDR2 reads FQNEAQ (reference sequence). Germline trimming cut 5 bases from V and 5 bases from J; bases unmatched to any gene: 5. This CDR3 reads CASSDPGLAGGETQYF. CDR3 coding DNA: TGTGCCAGCAGCGACCCGGGACTAGCGGGGGGGGAGACCCAGTACTTC.

The V gene is TRBV5-6, the J gene TRBJ2-7; 7 positions match TRBD1. This CDR3 is built from 14 residues. V shed 5 bases and J 2 bases; nucleotides not matched to a gene: 7. CDR1 SGHDT and CDR2 YYEEEE come from the germline V gene. The CDR3 bases are TGTGCCAGCAGTTCCGACAGGGCCCCCTACGAGCAGTACTTC. This gives the protein CASSSDRAPYEQYF.

The rearrangement links TRBV28 to TRBJ1-1; no clear D gene. The germline CDR1 and CDR2 sequences are MDHEN and SYDVKM. The CDR3 has 14 residues. V shed 5 bases and J shed 3 bases, with 13 bases lying between them. The CDR3 nucleotides read TGTGCCAGCAGTGCCCCGAGGGTGTACACTGAAGCTTTCTTT. Encoded protein: CASSAPRVYTEAFF.